This T cell receptor (beta chain) was sequenced for a study of PD-L1 blockade in urothelial cancer. For the study at large: Blood was evaluated 3 weeks (second dose) and 6 weeks after therapy began.

Study-level findings and limits: At the 3-week point, tumor-associated blood clones expanded more in durable-benefit patients.

The templates were synthetic TCR analogs, and they were spiked into each PCR. TCRdb's table, derived via immunoSEQ multiplex PCR, lists solely in-frame clones and lacks some. Among about 29,000 clones listed, around 87% were seen once. V lost 6 bases to trimming and J lost 5 bases; unmatched junction nucleotides: 4. Germline lookup yields CDR1 MNHNS and CDR2 SASEGT. The CDR3 consists of 13 residues. A note on this clone: The target antigen is unknown.

This rearrangement joins TRBV6-1 to TRBJ2-5; 9 bases align to TRBD1. This TCR was sampled from a man aged 50-60 years with urothelial cancer. This specimen was PBMCs, taken around atezolizumab (anti-PD-L1) treatment. The CDR3 sequence is CASSTGGGETQYF. The CDR3 DNA sequence: TGTGCCAGCAGCACAGGGGGCGGGGAGACCCAGTACTTC.